The sequence of this TCR beta chain was determined in a study of T cells in Graves' hyperthyroidism and ophthalmopathy. Only one count was recorded for this clonotype. This may be a read error: a much more frequent sequence differs by one nucleotide. TCR beta CDR3 regions were amplified from RNA transcripts. The HTBI primer set was used in a first-round RT-PCR of the TCR CDR3. Via MiXCR, TCRdb re-called the multiplex PCR reads, giving one row per CDR3 protein. The sample consists of approximately 600,000 distinct CDR3 sequences, approximately 14% of them appearing once. The germline V gene has CDR1 SEHNR and CDR2 FQNEAQ (reference sequence). The CDR3 length is 16 residues.

This chain uses TRBV7-9 with TRBJ2-1; 13 nucleotides agree with TRBD2. The specimen was blood. This clonotype was obtained from a woman in her 30s with Graves' hyperthyroidism that later progressed to Graves' ophthalmopathy. The CDR3 sequence is CASSFSLAGGYSEQFF. In DNA, the CDR3 is TGTGCCAGCAGCTTTTCACTAGCGGGAGGGTACAGTGAGCAGTTCTTC.